This is a list of T cell receptor beta chains from one sample in a study of shared clonotypes between healthy human individuals. TCRdb's table, derived via immunoSEQ multiplex PCR, lists solely in-frame clones and lacks some. The data contain about 2.3 million clones, 80% to 95% of them singletons. Sequences were obtained from naive CD4+ T cells from PBMCs. The receptors shown here come from a young man in good health. Some clones in this sample may be carry-over from other donors' samples. The CDR3 runs from the conserved cysteine through the conserved F or W. The D gene is left open where the match is weak. Not all rows give a size; the values are once, few, many and, for expanded clones, a class.

v_call	clone_size	j_call	cdr3_length	d_call	cdr3_nt	cdr3_aa
TRBV9	-	TRBJ1-1	14	-	TGTGCCAGCAGCCGCCCCACCTCGGGGGGTGAAGCTTTCTTT	CASSRPTSGGEAFF
TRBV7-9	-	TRBJ1-4	15	TRBD1	TGTGCCAGCAGCCGGATCGACAGGGTTCGGGAAAAACTGTTTTTT	CASSRIDRVREKLFF
TRBV7-9	-	TRBJ1-2	14	TRBD1	TGTGCCAGCAGCTCCCGGGACAGGGGCGGTGGCTACACCTTC	CASSSRDRGGGYTF
TRBV5-1	-	TRBJ1-1	15	TRBD1	TGCGCCAGCAGCTTGGTAGGGACAGTGAAGACTGAAGCTTTCTTT	CASSLVGTVKTEAFF
TRBV10-3	-	TRBJ2-3	17	TRBD1	TGTGCCATCAGTGACGCCCGGGGAGACAGGGTGACAGATACGCAGTATTTT	CAISDARGDRVTDTQYF
TRBV5-6	once	TRBJ1-4	15	TRBD1	TGTGCCAGCAGCATCGTACAGGGGCGCAATGAAAAACTGTTTTTT	CASSIVQGRNEKLFF
TRBV9	once	TRBJ1-5	16	-	TGTGCCAGCAGCGTAGGTCGGGGTGAAAGCAATCAGCCCCAGCATTTT	CASSVGRGESNQPQHF
TRBV25-1	-	TRBJ1-3	15	-	TGTGCCAGCAGTGACCCAAGGAGCTCTGGAAACACCATATATTTT	CASSDPRSSGNTIYF
TRBV9	-	TRBJ1-2	15	TRBD1	TGTGCCAGCAGCGCCCAGGGGGGGACAGCCTATGGCTACACCTTC	CASSAQGGTAYGYTF
TRBV5-6	-	TRBJ2-1	16	TRBD1	TGTGCCAGCAGCGCGGACTACGGACAGGGGCATGGTGAGCAGTTCTTC	CASSADYGQGHGEQFF
TRBV6-1	once	TRBJ2-1	15	TRBD1	TGTGCCAGCAGCTCGGGGGGGACAGGGGGCAGTGAGCAGTTCTTC	CASSSGGTGGSEQFF
TRBV4-2	-	TRBJ2-7	19	TRBD2	TGTGCCAGCAGCCAAACCAGGCAGGGGTGGACTAGCGAGAACTACGAGCAGTACTTC	CASSQTRQGWTSENYEQYF
TRBV19	-	TRBJ2-2	16	-	TGTGCCAGTAGTATAGGTGGGCGGCCGAACACCGGGGAGCTGTTTTTT	CASSIGGRPNTGELFF
TRBV2	-	TRBJ1-2	14	-	TGTGCCAGCAGTGAAGATGGAGGCGACTATGGCTACACCTTC	CASSEDGGDYGYTF
TRBV5-4	-	TRBJ2-5	14	-	TGTGCCAGCAGTTCAGCGGCCAGCCAAGAGACCCAGTACTTC	CASSSAASQETQYF
TRBV19	once	TRBJ2-5	13	-	TGTGCCAGTAGTAGGGCGGGTGGAGAGACCCAGTACTTC	CASSRAGGETQYF
TRBV2	-	TRBJ1-2	17	-	TGTGCCAGCAGCTTCGAGGTTATGACAGCCACTAACTATGGCTACACCTTC	CASSFEVMTATNYGYTF
TRBV29-1	-	TRBJ2-7	14	-	TGCAGCGCTGAACCAGGGCATCCCCCCCACGAGCAGTACTTC	CSAEPGHPPHEQYF
TRBV18	-	TRBJ1-1	17	-	TGTGCCAGCTCACCACAATCGCAGGGGCTCATGAACACTGAAGCTTTCTTT	CASSPQSQGLMNTEAFF
TRBV29-1	-	TRBJ2-7	14	TRBD2	TGCAGCGTTGGAATCCTAGCGGGAGGATACGAGCAGTACTTC	CSVGILAGGYEQYF
TRBV5-1	-	TRBJ2-1	16	-	TGCGCCAGCAGCTTGTCGTCCCGCGGGACTTTTCATGAGCAGTTCTTC	CASSLSSRGTFHEQFF
TRBV29-1	-	TRBJ2-7	18	-	TGCAGCGTTGAGACCCTCCCGGGGGATTTTACTATGAGACGCGAGCAGTACTTC	CSVETLPGDFTMRREQYF
TRBV2	-	TRBJ2-5	16	TRBD2	TGTGCCAGCAGTGTGTGGCTAGCGGGAGTAAAAGAGACCCAGTACTTC	CASSVWLAGVKETQYF
TRBV4-2	-	TRBJ1-5	15	TRBD1	TGTGCCAGCAGCCAAGGGGGGACAGGGGGTCAGCCCCAGCATTTT	CASSQGGTGGQPQHF
TRBV7-9	-	TRBJ1-4	15	-	TGTGCCAGCAGCTTAAATGTAGGAGGTGGGGAAAAACTGTTTTTT	CASSLNVGGGEKLFF
TRBV11-2	few	TRBJ2-7	14	-	TGTGCCAGCAGCCCACTAGGGGGGGTCTACGAGCAGTACTTC	CASSPLGGVYEQYF
TRBV7-8	-	TRBJ2-5	16	-	TGTGCCAGCAGCTTAGCGCGCAGCCTCAGGGGAGAGACCCAGTACTTC	CASSLARSLRGETQYF
TRBV6-6	once	TRBJ2-2	14	-	TGTGCCAGCAGTTACTTGGGGCTCAACGGGGAGCTGTTTTTT	CASSYLGLNGELFF
TRBV28	-	TRBJ1-4	12	-	-	CASSSSDRIMLF
TRBV4-1	once	TRBJ2-2	16	-	TGCGCCAGCACCCAAGAGACAGGACAGTACGCCGGGGAGCTGTTTTTT	CASTQETGQYAGELFF
TRBV28	-	TRBJ1-5	15	TRBD1	TGTGCCAGCAGACCGGACAGGGGGCATAATCAGCCCCAGCATTTT	CASRPDRGHNQPQHF
TRBV30	-	TRBJ2-3	16	TRBD2	TGTGCCTGGAGCGGTGGACTAGCGGACCAAGAGTATACGCAGTATTTT	CAWSGGLADQEYTQYF
TRBV28	-	TRBJ2-7	15	TRBD2	TGTGCCAGCAGTCGAACCGGGACTATGTCCTACGAGCAGTACTTC	CASSRTGTMSYEQYF
TRBV18	-	TRBJ2-3	14	-	TGTGCCAGCTCACCAGGCCCTAGCACAGATACGCAGTATTTT	CASSPGPSTDTQYF
TRBV10-3	-	TRBJ2-5	17	TRBD2	TGTGCCATCAGTGAGTCGATTCTAGCGGGAGATCCGGAGACCCAGTACTTC	CAISESILAGDPETQYF
TRBV6-5	-	TRBJ1-4	13	-	TGTGCCAGCAGGGTATTAGCTAATGAAAAACTGTTTTTT	CASRVLANEKLFF
TRBV11-1	-	TRBJ2-1	15	TRBD2	TGTGCCAGCAGCGTAGGGACTAGCGGTTACAATGAGCAGTTCTTC	CASSVGTSGYNEQFF
TRBV5-1	-	TRBJ1-5	14	-	TGCGCCAGCAGCTTGAAGCCGGGCAATCAGCCCCAGCATTTT	CASSLKPGNQPQHF
TRBV2	-	TRBJ2-3	16	TRBD2	TGTGCCAGCAGGCGGGCTGCGGGAGTAGGCACAGATACGCAGTATTTT	CASRRAAGVGTDTQYF
TRBV7-3	-	TRBJ2-1	16	TRBD2	TGTGCCAGCAGCTTTTTAGCGGGAGGGAATTACAATGAGCAGTTCTTC	CASSFLAGGNYNEQFF
TRBV7-2	-	TRBJ2-4	16	TRBD2	TGTGCCAGCAGTATAAGACTAGCGGTAGCCAAAAACATTCAGTACTTC	CASSIRLAVAKNIQYF
TRBV29-1	once	TRBJ1-1	12	-	TGCAGCGGTGGACAGTTGAACACTGAAGCTTTCTTT	CSGGQLNTEAFF
TRBV10-3	-	TRBJ2-1	16	-	TGTGCCATCAGCCCCCGGGTAGCGGACTCCTACAATGAGCAGTTCTTC	CAISPRVADSYNEQFF
TRBV5-4	-	TRBJ2-7	18	-	TGTGCCAGCAGCTTTCGGTCGATCTTGGTAGGGATTGAAGGCGAGCAGTACTTC	CASSFRSILVGIEGEQYF
TRBV9	-	TRBJ1-4	15	-	TGTGCCAGCAGCGTAGACGGAAGGGGCAATGAAAAACTGTTTTTT	CASSVDGRGNEKLFF
TRBV9	few	TRBJ1-2	15	-	TGTGCCAGCAGCGTATCGGACTCAGCTAACTATGGCTACACCTTC	CASSVSDSANYGYTF
TRBV6-5	-	TRBJ1-1	15	TRBD1	TGTGCCAGCAGTTACTCGGACAGGGTTAGCACTGAAGCTTTCTTT	CASSYSDRVSTEAFF
TRBV6-1	-	TRBJ1-5	15	TRBD1	TGTGCCAGCAGTGAAACGACAGGGGTCAATCAGCCCCAGCATTTT	CASSETTGVNQPQHF
TRBV9	-	TRBJ2-5	14	-	TGTGCCAGCAGCGTATCGCGGGGAATGGAGACCCAGTACTTC	CASSVSRGMETQYF
TRBV19	-	TRBJ2-5	15	-	TGTGCCAGTAGTTCACCGGACGCTCATCAAGAGACCCAGTACTTC	CASSSPDAHQETQYF
TRBV5-1	-	TRBJ1-2	14	-	TGCGCCAGCAGCCCTCGGACAACTAACTATGGCTACACCTTC	CASSPRTTNYGYTF